Following are 18 T cell receptor beta chains from one sample sequenced in a study of tumor-infiltrating lymphocytes in primary liver carcinoma. DNA and RNA were both co-extracted from approximately 20-30 mg of bulk tissue that had not been sorted. TCR beta cDNA was prepared out of roughly 0.45 ug total RNA by means of a constant-region primer. Generation of the TCR beta libraries relied on three nested multiplex PCR rounds using slightly modified ARM-PCR. TRBV1-TRBV30 forward and Cbeta reverse primers drove the first two roughly 10-cycle rounds. One entry per CDR3 protein results from TCRdb running MiXCR on the multiplex PCR reads. This repertoire shows tens of thousands of distinct CDR3 sequences, roughly 74% found once; its top ten account for 35% to 45%. Sequenced sample: tumor-adjacent normal liver tissue. These receptors all come from a woman aged 25-40 years with primary liver carcinoma and hepatitis B virus infection.

On this clonotype itself: Here the CDR3 omits its conserved ending phenylalanine or tryptophan, so a read error is the likely source. V is TRBV28 and J is TRBJ1-1; TRBD1 might be the D (6 bases). V was cut by 6 bases and J by 4 bases, with 18 bases left in between. The CDR3 sequence is 15 residues long. Germline V gene lookup returns CDR1 MDHEN and CDR2 SYDVKM. The CDR3 region is CASSLYWTAGTEAFS. The CDR3 nucleotides are TGTGCCAGCAGCCTGTACTGGACAGCGGGCACTGAAGCTTTCTCT.

Turning to this clonotype: No conserved phenylalanine or tryptophan ends this CDR3, so it is likely a read error. Because the CDR3's place on the DNA is in doubt, the DNA is left out and the CDR3 is given as listed by TCRdb. The rearrangement links TRBV6-5 to TRBJ1-2; the DNA was not compared with TRBD1, the D call given in the table. Germline CDR1 and CDR2: MNHEY and SVGAGI. The CDR3 comprises 14 residues, both ends counted. This CDR3 reads CASSYNGHGSGYTV.

Concerning this clonotype itself: A read error may account for a junction end that differs from germline. J is TRBJ2-1 and V is TRBV11-2, with 7 nucleotides matching TRBD2. The CDR3 extends over 16 amino acids. Germline V lookup: CDR1 SGHAT, CDR2 FQNNGV. CDR3 in amino acids: CASSEGGATSYNEQFF. CDR3 bases: TGTGCCAGCAGTGAGGGAGGGGCAACCTCCTACAATGAACAGTTCTTC.

The chain uses TRBV25-1 and TRBJ2-4, with a tentative D call TRBD1 (5 bases). CDR1 is MGHDK, CDR2 SYGVNS, per germline. Between the trimmed V and J ends, which lost 8 bases and 13 bases, there was a span of 15 bases. This CDR3 region has 11 residues. CDR3 DNA: TGTGCCAGCTGGTACTATGACAGCCAGTACTTC. This encodes CASWYYDSQYF.

As to this clonotype: The junction and the germline gene differ at one end; a read error may be behind it. The chain recombines TRBV4-1 with TRBJ2-7; D perhaps matches TRBD2 (6 bases). Germline CDR1 reads MGHRA; CDR2 reads YSYEKL. The CDR3 covers 16 residues. CDR3 in amino acids: CTSSQDSWRGRYEQYF. The CDR3 DNA follows: TGCACCAGCAGCCAAGATTCTTGGAGGGGTCGCTACGAGCAGTACTTC.

Of note for this clonotype: The CDR3 does not close with the conserved phenylalanine or tryptophan, likely indicating a read error. The CDR3 region has the DNA TGCGTCACCAGACTCGGCACCGGGGAGCTGTTTATT. Residues: CVTRLGTGELFI. The genes are TRBV4-3 and TRBJ2-2; D gene ambiguous. The length of the CDR3 is 12 residues. Germline V CDR1 and CDR2: LGHNA, YSLEER.

This rearrangement joins TRBV18 to TRBJ2-1, with TRBD2 matching over 11 bases. Losses at the gene ends were 2 bases for V and 5 bases for J; bases not matched to a gene: 2. This CDR3 contains 15 residues. CDR1 is KGHSH and CDR2 is LQKENI in the germline V gene. In nucleotides, the CDR3 is TGTGCCAGCTCACCAGAGACTAGCGGGAACAATGAGCAGTTCTTC. The encoded protein is CASSPETSGNNEQFF.

V is TRBV6-5 and J is TRBJ1-1; D gene uncertain. V was trimmed by 10 bases and J by 1 base, leaving 13 bases between them. CDR3 length: 13 residues. CDR1 MNHEY and CDR2 SVGAGI come from the germline V gene. CDR3 in DNA: TGTGCCAAGAGCCTTACAAAGAACACTGAAGCTTTCTTT. It is translated as CAKSLTKNTEAFF.

A word on this clonotype: With a much larger clone just one base away, this may be a read error. This chain connects TRBV21-1 to TRBJ2-7; TRBD1 is taken as the D call from the table, unchecked against the DNA. TRBV21-1 is tagged as a pseudogene. CDR3 length: 14 amino acids. The CDR3 here is CASLGQDCTYEQYF. For the CDR3, the DNA is TGTGCCAGTCTCGGACAGGACTGCACCTACGAGCAGTACTTC.

This clonotype appeared a single time. The junction does not match germline at one end; this may be a read error. The J gene is TRBJ2-1, the V gene TRBV4-2; D not resolved. CDR3 size: 15 residues. The germline gives CDR1 LGHNA, CDR2 YNFKEQ. This CDR3 reads CASSLASSSYSEQSF. The CDR3 bases are TGTGCCAGCAGCCTGGCCTCGAGCTCCTACAGTGAGCAGTCCTTC.

Comment on this clonotype: A junction end diverges from the germline sequence, so it may reflect a read error. V is TRBV12-3 or TRBV12-4 and J is TRBJ1-2, with 7 bases lining up with TRBD1. This CDR3 is 16 amino acids long. In DNA, the CDR3 is TGTGCCAGTAGTTTAGCCCAGATTTCGCAGGGGGTTGGGTACACCTTC. Translating it yields CASSLAQISQGVGYTF.

The genes are TRBV28 and TRBJ1-4; D may be TRBD1 (5 bases). V was clipped by 10 bases and J by 8 bases, with 20 bases between them. The CDR3 sequence is 14 residues long. CDR1 is MDHEN, CDR2 SYDVKM, per germline. The CDR3 region has the DNA TGTGCCAACAGGAATGGACCGCGGAAAGAAAAACTGTTTTTT. Its translation: CANRNGPRKEKLFF.

A note on this clonotype: Compared with germline, one end of the junction differs, possibly owing to a read error. The rearrangement links TRBV6-2 or TRBV6-3 to TRBJ1-5; no clear D. Germline loops: CDR1 MNHEY, CDR2 SVGEGT. The CDR3 has 13 amino acids. In DNA, the CDR3 is TGTGCCAGCAGTTATCGGGATAATCAACCCCATCATTTT. This gives the protein CASSYRDNQPHHF.

This clonotype was detected once. A read error may produce the germline difference seen at one junction end. The V and J genes are TRBV6-5 and TRBJ1-2; 8 positions match TRBD1. There are 14 residues in the CDR3. Germline V CDR1 and CDR2: MNHEY, SVGAGI. The CDR3 nucleotides are TGTACCAGCAGCTATAACGGACAGGGCAACGGCTACACCTTC. Amino acids: CTSSYNGQGNGYTF.

Points on this clonotype: Given the absence of the conserved phenylalanine or tryptophan at the CDR3 end, a read error is likely. V usage is TRBV4-3 and J usage is TRBJ2-5; D possibly uses TRBD1 or TRBD2 (5 bases each). The CDR3 loop spans 16 amino acids. V was cut by 0 bases and J by 2 bases, with 13 bases left in between. CDR1 is LGHNA and CDR2 is YSLEER in the germline V gene. The CDR3 nucleotides are TGCGCCAGCAGCCAAGAATGGGGCGGGCGACAAGAGACCCAGTACCCC. This encodes CASSQEWGGRQETQYP.

A note on this clonotype: One end of the junction fails to match germline, which may point to a read error. This chain uses TRBV6-2 or TRBV6-3 with TRBJ1-5; 7 bases map to TRBD1. Germline CDR1 is MNHEY and CDR2 is SVGEGT. The CDR3 covers 18 residues. The CDR3 nucleotides are TGTACCAGCAGTTACAGTGGACAGGCCAATTCTTTCAATCAGCCTCAGCATTTT. Translation gives CTSSYSGQANSFNQPQHF.

A remark on this clonotype: A much larger clone is a single base away; this may be a read error. The CDR3 does not end in the conserved phenylalanine or tryptophan, so this is likely a read error. The chain links TRBV7-8 to TRBJ1-2; D is unclear. The CDR3 is made up of 12 amino acids. Germline values: CDR1 SGHVS, CDR2 FQNEAQ. The CDR3: CTSSHRYEGYTS. The CDR3 bases are TGTACCAGCAGCCACCGTTACGAGGGCTACACCTCC.

As for this clonotype: The conserved final phenylalanine or tryptophan is absent from the CDR3, which likely points to a read error. The chain links TRBV5-4 to TRBJ1-5; D not certain. Germline CDR1 is SGHNT and CDR2 is YYREEE (reference sequence). CDR3 size: 16 residues. The CDR3 region is CVSSLDGSTGNQPQHS. The CDR3 DNA reads TGTGTCAGCAGCTTGGATGGGAGTACGGGCAATCAGCCCCAGCATTCT.